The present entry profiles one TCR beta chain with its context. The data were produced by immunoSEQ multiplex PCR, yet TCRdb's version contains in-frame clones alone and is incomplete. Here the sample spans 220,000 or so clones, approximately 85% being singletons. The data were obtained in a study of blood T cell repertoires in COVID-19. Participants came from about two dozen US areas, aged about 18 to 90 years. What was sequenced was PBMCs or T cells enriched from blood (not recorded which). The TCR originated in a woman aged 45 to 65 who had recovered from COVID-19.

CDR3: CASRMWTDQETQYF. CDR3 DNA: TGTGCCAGCAGGATGTGGACAGACCAAGAGACCCAGTACTTC. J is TRBJ2-5 and V is TRBV28, with D perhaps matching TRBD1 (6 bases). Per germline, CDR1 MDHEN and CDR2 SYDVKM. The CDR3 runs 14 residues. Trimming pared 6 bases from V and 0 bases from J, leaving 11 bases between. Based on the CDR3 plus reference TRBV28 and TRBJ2-5, the full variable domain is DVKVTQSSRYLVKRTGEKVFLECVQDMDHENMFWYRQDPGLGLRLIYFSYDVKMKEKGDIPEGYSVSREKKERFSLILESASTNQTSMYLCASRMWTDQETQYFGPGTRLLVL.